This TCR beta chain was captured by sequencing in a study of patients and donors after allogeneic stem cell transplantation. TCRdb reprocessed the RT-PCR reads via MiXCR and lists one record per CDR3 protein. The sample holds approximately 200,000 distinct CDR3 sequences, roughly 38% seen once. The CDR3 has 14 residues. This clonotype was sampled from a human donor who was either an allogeneic HSCT recipient or a stem cell or donor lymphocyte infusion donor (not recorded which). It is not recorded whose cells these are; they may come from a transplant donor. The gene calls are TRBV21-1 and TRBJ1-1; no DNA check was done on the table's D call, TRBD1. TRBV21-1 is shown as a pseudogene. Sequencing input: blood, either unsorted or a sorted T cell fraction (not recorded which). The CDR3 DNA sequence: TGTGCCAGCAGCGAACAGGGGAGGAACACTGAAGCTTTCTTT. Its translation is CASSEQGRNTEAFF.